The 6 T cell receptor beta chains below were found in one sample sequenced in a study of CD8 T cells in ankylosing spondylitis (dated by TCRdb to the late 2010s). Library creation used 5' RACE. The sample was run on an Illumina HiSeq 2500. TCRdb ran its own pipeline on the public reads, namely fastp trimming at Q25 and MiXCR clone calling, and kept in-frame beta chains. Rows matching on CDR3 protein sequence are summarized as one entry with the most common DNA and genes. In this sample the table shows tens of thousands of distinct CDR3 sequences, 5.5% to 7.5% of which occur a single time. The leading ten clones occupy approximately 12% of the sample. Source material: blood, either unsorted or a sorted T cell fraction (not recorded which). These receptors originate from a male donor with ankylosing spondylitis or in good health (not recorded which).

This clonotype was observed many times. The rearrangement uses TRBV7-1 and TRBJ2-7; D perhaps matches TRBD1 (5 bases). TRBV7-1 is classed as an ORF, of uncertain function. This CDR3 has 14 amino acids. V was cut by 1 base and J by 2 bases, with 9 bases left in between. This CDR3 reads CASSSGQTTYEQYF. The CDR3 DNA follows: TGTGCCAGCAGCTCAGGACAGACGACCTACGAGCAGTACTTC.

This clonotype was found many times. The chain has TRBV6-1 and TRBJ2-3; possibly TRBD2 for D (5 bases). Between the trimmed V and J ends, which lost 5 bases and 3 bases, there was a span of 15 bases. Germline-derived CDR1 and CDR2 are MNHNS and SASEGT. The CDR3 has 15 amino acids. As DNA, the CDR3 is TGTGCCAGCAGTCCCGATGGCCGGGAAACAGATACGCAGTATTTT. This encodes CASSPDGRETDTQYF.

This clonotype was seen repeatedly, ten times or more. In DNA, the CDR3 is TGTGCCAGCAGTCCGGACAGGGCGTACACCGGGGAGCTGTTTTTT. Encoded protein: CASSPDRAYTGELFF. The chain has TRBV25-1 and TRBJ2-2, with 8 bases aligning to TRBD1. Germline V gene sequence: CDR1 MGHDK, CDR2 SYGVNS. The CDR3 spans 15 residues. With 5 bases clipped from V and 3 bases from J, the junction kept 5 bases outside the gene matches.

This clonotype was seen at least ten times. J is TRBJ2-7 and V is TRBV20-1, with 7 bases fitting TRBD1. CDR3 length: 14 residues. With 5 bases clipped from V and 1 base from J, the junction kept 8 bases outside the gene matches. Germline assignment: CDR1 DFQATT and CDR2 SNEGSKA (reference sequence). CDR3 loop: CSAPRQGASYEQYF. The CDR3 DNA sequence: TGCAGTGCTCCACGACAGGGAGCATCCTACGAGCAGTACTTC.

This clonotype was observed a handful of times. CDR3 DNA sequence: TGCAGTGCTAGAGCGCTTAGCGGGAGGCGAGATGAGCAGTTCTTC. This codes for CSARALSGRRDEQFF. The rearrangement joins TRBV20-1 to TRBJ2-1; TRBD2 matches at 10 bases. Looked up from germline, CDR1 is DFQATT and CDR2 is SNEGSKA (reference sequence). Trimming cost V 1 base and J 8 bases; bases outside gene matches: 8. The CDR3 sequence is 15 residues long.

This clonotype was observed many times. The chain couples TRBV10-3 to TRBJ2-7; perhaps TRBD2 as D (5 bases). The V gene lost 4 bases and the J gene lost 2 bases, with 9 bases spanning the gap. The germline gives CDR1 ENHRY, CDR2 SYGVKD. The CDR3 runs 13 residues. Here the CDR3 DNA reads TGTGCCATCAGTGGAAACGGGACCTACGAGCAGTACTTC. This translates into CAISGNGTYEQYF.